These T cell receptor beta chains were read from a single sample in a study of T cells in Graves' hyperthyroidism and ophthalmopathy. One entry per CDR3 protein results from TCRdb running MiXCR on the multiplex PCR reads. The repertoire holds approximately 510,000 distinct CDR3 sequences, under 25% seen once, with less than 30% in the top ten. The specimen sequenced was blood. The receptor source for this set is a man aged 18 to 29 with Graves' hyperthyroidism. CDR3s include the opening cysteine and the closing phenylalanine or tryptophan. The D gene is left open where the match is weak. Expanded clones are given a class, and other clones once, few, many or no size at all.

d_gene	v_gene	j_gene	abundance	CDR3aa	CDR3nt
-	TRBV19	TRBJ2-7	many	CASSYTQGPNYEQYF	TGTGCCAGTAGTTACACCCAGGGACCGAACTACGAGCAGTACTTC
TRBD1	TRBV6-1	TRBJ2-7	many	CASSRKPTGYEQYF	TGTGCCAGCAGTCGAAAACCGACAGGGTACGAGCAGTACTTC
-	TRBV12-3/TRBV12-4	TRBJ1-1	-	CASSFSGGGNTEAFF	TGTGCCAGCAGTTTCTCGGGGGGAGGGAACACTGAAGCTTTCTTT
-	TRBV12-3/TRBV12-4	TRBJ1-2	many	CASSLTRGYGYTF	TGTGCCAGCAGCCTAACCAGGGGCTATGGCTACACCTTC
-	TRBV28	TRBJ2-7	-	CASSRGIRTLEDYEQYF	TGTGCCAGCAGCAGAGGGATACGAACACTGGAGGACTACGAGCAGTACTTC
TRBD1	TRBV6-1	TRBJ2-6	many	CASSRGQGDSGANVLTF	TGTGCCAGCAGCCGTGGACAGGGTGATTCTGGGGCCAACGTCCTGACTTTC
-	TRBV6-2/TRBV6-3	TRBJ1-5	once	CASSWDHTPQHF	TGTGCCAGCAGTTGGGACCATACGCCCCAGCATTTT
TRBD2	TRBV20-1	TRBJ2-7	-	CSASSARASGSSYEQYF	TGCAGTGCTAGTAGCGCTCGGGCTAGCGGGAGTTCCTACGAGCAGTACTTC
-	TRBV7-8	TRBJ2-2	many	CASSFWAGAGELFF	TGTGCCAGCAGCTTCTGGGCAGGGGCCGGGGAGCTGTTTTTT
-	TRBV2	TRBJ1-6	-	CASSARENNSPLHF	TGTGCCAGCAGTGCCCGGGAGAATAATTCACCCCTCCACTTT
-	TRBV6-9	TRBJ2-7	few	CASSRDGFYEQYF	TGTGCCAGCAGCAGGGACGGCTTTTACGAGCAGTACTTC
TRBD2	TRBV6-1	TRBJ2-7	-	CASSPLAGGSYEQYF	TGTGCCAGCAGTCCCTTAGCGGGGGGATCCTACGAGCAGTACTTC
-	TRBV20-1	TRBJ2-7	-	CSARGRNYEQYF	TGCAGTGCTAGGGGGCGAAACTACGAGCAGTACTTC
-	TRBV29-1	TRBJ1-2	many	CSAATPNYGYTF	TGCAGCGCTGCGACACCGAACTATGGCTACACCTTC
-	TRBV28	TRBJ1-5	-	CASSFPRQQINQPQHF	TGTGCCAGCAGTTTCCCAAGACAGCAAATCAATCAGCCCCAGCATTTT
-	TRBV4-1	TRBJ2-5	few	CASSQLGAGTETQYF	TGCGCCAGCAGCCAGCTTGGGGCAGGGACAGAGACCCAGTACTTC
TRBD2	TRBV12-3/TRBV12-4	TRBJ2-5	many	CASWGGGKETQYF	TGTGCCAGCTGGGGGGGGGGAAAGGAGACCCAGTACTTC